The sequence of this T cell receptor beta chain was determined in a study of blood T cells in healthy people across ages. The study's findings and limits: Possibly confounding the expanded clonotype changes was the fact that donor CMV status was unknown. Diversity was higher, and naive CD4+ cells more numerous, in long-lived donors than in aged donors.

With a J-beta primer mix and a sample-barcoded 5' primer, a second PCR ran roughly 6 to 11 cycles. Paired-end reads containing CDR3 totaled no fewer than 2.5 million for each sample. TCRdb processed the 5' RACE reads anew with MiXCR; each CDR3 protein has one entry. The sample records just under 900,000 distinct CDR3 sequences, around 26% being singletons. V shed 4 bases, J shed 2 bases, and the junction held 13 bases outside the gene matches. Germline CDR1 is MDHEN and CDR2 is SYDVKM. The CDR3 consists of 17 residues. Note on this clonotype: What it binds is unknown.

The sample was blood. The rearrangement uses TRBV28 and TRBJ1-2; 7 nucleotides align to TRBD1. This receptor was obtained from an elderly woman in good health. CDR3 protein: CASSSPTRTGENYGYTF. In DNA form, the CDR3 reads TGTGCCAGCAGTTCCCCCACCAGAACAGGGGAAAACTATGGCTACACCTTC.